These 28 T cell receptor beta chains came from one sample sequenced in a study of post-analysis software for immune sequencing data. Study outcomes and limitations: Patients used about five TRBV segments, including TRBV5-6, TRBV5-1 and TRBV20-1, more often than controls.

Unique molecular identifiers featured in each of the TCR beta cDNA libraries. One entry per CDR3 protein, called by TCRdb with MiXCR from the PCR reads. The sample holds about 820,000 distinct CDR3 sequences, approximately 53% seen once. Their specific antigens are unknown. The source material was blood. The receptors originated from a girl aged 10 to 17 with multiple sclerosis.

The sample holds a few counts of this clonotype. The CDR3, as DNA: TGTGCCAGCAGTTTCCGGACAGAGATATACAATGAGCAGTTCTTC. It specifies CASSFRTEIYNEQFF. This chain connects TRBV12-3 or TRBV12-4 to TRBJ2-1, with D maybe TRBD1 (6 bases). The CDR3 runs 15 residues. V shed 3 bases and J shed 4 bases, with 13 bases lying between them.

The gene calls are TRBV6-2 or TRBV6-3 and TRBJ1-5, with TRBD1 identical over 10 bases. The V gene end was trimmed by 8 bases and the J gene end by 0 bases; junction bases not matched to a gene: 10. The CDR3 sequence is 17 residues long. CDR1 is MNHEY and CDR2 is SVGEGT in the germline V gene. In DNA, the CDR3 is TGTGCCAGCGTGGAACGACAGGGGGCCTTTAGCAATCAGCCCCAGCATTTT. Encoded protein: CASVERQGAFSNQPQHF.

The V call is TRBV20-1, the J call TRBJ2-3, with D possibly TRBD1 on 5 matching bases. Germline CDR1 and CDR2: DFQATT and SNEGSKA (reference sequence). V lost 5 bases and J lost 0, with 12 bases in between. The CDR3 covers 14 residues. Written as DNA, the CDR3 is TGCAGTGCTCAGACAGATTTTAGCACAGATACGCAGTATTTT. The encoded protein is CSAQTDFSTDTQYF.

This clonotype came up once. The chain carries TRBV7-2 and TRBJ1-1; TRBD1 matches at 7 bases. From germline, CDR1 is SGHTA and CDR2 FQGNSA. The trim removed 3 bases at V and 3 bases at J, leaving 16 bases unmatched. This CDR3 contains 18 residues. This CDR3 reads CASSFPGDRETYYTEAFF. Here the CDR3 DNA reads TGTGCCAGCAGCTTCCCCGGAGACAGGGAAACCTATTACACTGAAGCTTTCTTT.

This rearrangement joins TRBV20-1 to TRBJ2-1, with D maybe TRBD2 (6 bases). CDR3 length: 15 residues. Germline V lookup: CDR1 DFQATT, CDR2 SNEGSKA (reference sequence). The germline V and J ends were trimmed by 6 bases and 6 bases, with 21 bases remaining between them. CDR3 DNA: TGCAGTGCCAACCAGGCTAGCGCCGGCCGCAATGAGCAGTTCTTC. This gives the protein CSANQASAGRNEQFF.

This clonotype was found a few times. J is TRBJ2-1 and V is TRBV29-1; D not certain. Looked up from germline, CDR1 is SQVTM and CDR2 is ANQGSEA. The length of the CDR3 is 13 residues. V gave up 8 bases and J gave up 0 bases, with 11 bases separating them. The CDR3, as DNA: TGCAGCACTAATTCCGGCTCCTACAATGAGCAGTTCTTC. Encoded protein: CSTNSGSYNEQFF.

The chain carries TRBV20-1 and TRBJ2-7; 14 bases line up with TRBD2. The J call is uncertain, as TRBJ2-5 better fits the DNA end. The CDR3 consists of 15 residues. CDR1 is DFQATT and CDR2 is SNEGSKA in the germline V gene (reference sequence). The CDR3 nucleotides read TGCAGTGCGCATCCCGGGACTAGCGGGAGAGAGACCCAGTACTTC. It translates to CSAHPGTSGRETQYF.

This clonotype has only one observation. This chain links TRBV20-1 with TRBJ2-3, with 10 bases that match TRBD1. Trimming cost V 0 bases and J 4 bases; bases outside gene matches: 7. CDR3 length: 16 amino acids. Germline assignment: CDR1 DFQATT and CDR2 SNEGSKA (reference sequence). This CDR3 reads CSAREIRDRGADTQYF. CDR3 coding DNA: TGCAGTGCTAGAGAAATCCGGGACAGGGGTGCAGATACGCAGTATTTT.

This clonotype was detected only a few times. CDR3 residues: CASSQEGSYGSEDTQYF. The CDR3 DNA reads TGTGCCAGCAGCCAGGAGGGCAGCTATGGTAGTGAGGATACGCAGTATTTT. This rearrangement joins TRBV4-2 to TRBJ2-3; a possible D gene is TRBD2 (6 bases). Germline V CDR1 and CDR2: LGHNA, YNFKEQ. Trimming pared 3 bases from V and 6 bases from J, leaving 22 bases between. The CDR3 extends over 17 amino acids.

The chain is built from TRBV4-2 and TRBJ1-1, with 8 bases identical to TRBD1. CDR1 and CDR2 (germline): LGHNA, YNFKEQ. The V and J ends lost 3 bases and 0 bases, in that order; junction bases with no gene match: 9. The CDR3 contains 17 residues. The DNA of the CDR3 is TGTGCCAGCAGCCACTTCGGGGGACAGGCTATGAACACTGAAGCTTTCTTT. Protein: CASSHFGGQAMNTEAFF.

CDR3 DNA: TGCGCCAGCAGCTCCCGGGACAGGGTTGGCTACGTCTATGGCTACACCTTC. It is translated as CASSSRDRVGYVYGYTF. The V gene is TRBV5-1, the J gene TRBJ1-2; the match to TRBD1 covers 9 bases. The CDR3 extends over 17 amino acids. Looked up from germline, CDR1 is SGHRS and CDR2 is YFSETQ. Germline trimming cut 3 bases from V and 4 bases from J; bases unmatched to any gene: 13.

The V gene is TRBV3-1, the J gene TRBJ2-1; 7 positions agree with TRBD2. The germline V gene encodes CDR1 LGHDT and CDR2 YNNKEL (reference sequence). This CDR3 region has 16 residues. The V and J ends lost 4 bases and 7 bases, in that order; junction bases with no gene match: 13. The CDR3 is CASSRSGRAFGNEQFF. CDR3 nucleotide sequence: TGTGCCAGCAGCCGGAGTGGGAGGGCCTTCGGGAATGAGCAGTTCTTC.

The DNA for the CDR3 is TGCGCCAGCAGCTTGGCATTCGGCGGAGAGACCCAGTACTTC. Protein sequence: CASSLAFGGETQYF. The J gene is TRBJ2-5, the V gene TRBV5-1; D remains unclear. The germline V gene encodes CDR1 SGHRS and CDR2 YFSETQ. CDR3 length: 14 residues. V was clipped by 0 bases and J by 4 bases, with 10 bases between them. The complete variable domain, with remaining parts taken from reference TRBV5-1 and TRBJ2-5, reads KAGVTQTPRYLIKTRGQQVTLSCSPISGHRSVSWYQQTPGQGLQFLFEYFSETQRNKGNFPGRFSGRQFSNSRSEMNVSTLELGDSALYLCASSLAFGGETQYFGPGTRLLVL.

This clonotype was detected a few times. The chain uses TRBV20-1 and TRBJ2-1; 7 bases map to TRBD1. Germline V lookup: CDR1 DFQATT, CDR2 SNEGSKA (reference sequence). CDR3 length: 16 amino acids. The ends lost 3 bases at V and 3 bases at J; junction bases unmatched: 11. The CDR3 protein is CSARGRGPDYYNEQFF. The CDR3 nucleotides read TGCAGTGCTAGGGGAAGGGGGCCAGATTACTACAATGAGCAGTTCTTC.

The chain combines TRBV29-1 with TRBJ2-7; D is undetermined. The V gene's germline CDR1 is SQVTM and CDR2 ANQGSEA. Trimming cost V 2 bases and J 6 bases, with 20 bases left between them. The CDR3 sequence is 15 residues long. The DNA of the CDR3 is TGCAGCGTTGAAAGCCTCCCGCTCAAGTCGGGCGAGCAGTACTTC. Its protein is CSVESLPLKSGEQYF.

This clonotype showed up just a few times. V gene TRBV5-1 combines with J gene TRBJ1-1; D uncertain. Per the germline V gene, CDR1 is SGHRS and CDR2 is YFSETQ. The CDR3 is made up of 13 amino acids. The V and J ends lost 4 bases and 1 base respectively, with 8 bases between them. CDR3 in amino acids: CASSPDGNTEAFF. In DNA, the CDR3 is TGCGCCAGCAGCCCCGACGGGAACACTGAAGCTTTCTTT.

V gene TRBV6-5 combines with J gene TRBJ2-7, with 9 nucleotides matching TRBD1. CDR3 size: 15 residues. Per the germline V gene, CDR1 is MNHEY and CDR2 is SVGAGI. V dropped 4 bases and J dropped 7; count of bases not matched to a gene: 11. The CDR3 loop reads CASSLRDRAINEQYF. In nucleotides, the CDR3 is TGTGCCAGCAGTTTACGGGACAGGGCTATCAATGAGCAGTACTTC.

This clonotype was seen only once. The genes are TRBV6-6 and TRBJ1-2; D unresolved. Deletions cut 10 bases from V and 2 bases from J, with 11 bases between. Germline values: CDR1 MNHNY, CDR2 SVGAGI (reference sequence). The CDR3 has 12 amino acids. The chain's CDR3 is CATVSGNYGYTF. DNA for the CDR3: TGTGCCACTGTCTCCGGAAACTATGGCTACACCTTC.

This rearrangement joins TRBV4-1 to TRBJ2-1, with 11 bases identical to TRBD2. CDR1 is MGHRA and CDR2 is YSYEKL in the germline V gene. The CDR3 spans 16 residues. The V and J ends lost 3 bases and 7 bases, in that order; junction bases with no gene match: 8. The chain's CDR3 is CASSHQLAGVVNEQFF. DNA of the CDR3: TGCGCCAGCAGCCACCAACTAGCGGGAGTCGTAAATGAGCAGTTCTTC.

This sequence joins TRBV6-5 and TRBJ2-5; 7 bases fit TRBD2. V was pared by 6 bases and J by 5 bases, with 9 bases of the junction left unmatched. This CDR3 comprises 14 residues. The germline gives CDR1 MNHEY, CDR2 SVGAGI. The CDR3 protein is CASRKSGVGETQYF. The CDR3 coding sequence is TGTGCCAGCAGGAAGAGCGGGGTTGGGGAGACCCAGTACTTC.

This chain uses TRBV29-1 with TRBJ2-3, with 8 bases identical to TRBD1. There are 15 residues in the CDR3. V gave up 6 bases and J gave up 1 base; unmatched junction bases: 9. Germline V gives CDR1 SQVTM, CDR2 ANQGSEA. The CDR3 loop is CSVRTGTVGTDTQYF. CDR3 bases: TGCAGCGTAAGGACAGGGACTGTGGGCACAGATACGCAGTATTTT.

This clonotype has more than one count but fewer than ten. The chain joins TRBV10-3 to TRBJ1-6; tentative D call: TRBD1 (5 bases). The germline CDR1 and CDR2 sequences are ENHRY and SYGVKD. There are 13 residues in the CDR3. Deletions cut 6 bases from V and 12 bases from J, with 15 bases between. The CDR3 region is CAIRGDSTQPLHF. CDR3 sequence (DNA): TGTGCCATCAGAGGAGACAGTACCCAACCCCTCCACTTT.

The chain recombines TRBV7-3 with TRBJ2-5; possibly TRBD1 or TRBD2 for D (6 bases each). This CDR3 comprises 14 residues. Germline-derived CDR1 and CDR2 are SGHTA and FQGTGA. V gave up 5 bases and J gave up 6 bases, with 16 bases separating them. CDR3 protein: CASSPGGGVKTQYF. CDR3 in DNA: TGTGCCAGCAGCCCCGGGGGCGGGGTAAAGACCCAGTACTTC.

The chain joins TRBV19 to TRBJ2-2, with TRBD2 matching over 8 bases. CDR1 is LNHDA and CDR2 is SQIVND in the germline V gene (reference sequence). This CDR3 spans 14 amino acids. The trim removed 4 bases at V and 5 bases at J, leaving 3 bases unmatched. In DNA form, the CDR3 reads TGTGCCAGTAGTAGGCCTAGCGGGACCGGGGAGCTGTTTTTT. It yields the protein CASSRPSGTGELFF.

The rearrangement links TRBV7-9 to TRBJ2-7; 9 bases are a match to TRBD2. The V segment lost 5 bases and the J segment 3 bases; nucleotides outside the gene matches: 5. Per the germline V gene, CDR1 is SEHNR and CDR2 is FQNEAQ (reference sequence). This CDR3 spans 14 amino acids. CDR3 nucleotide sequence: TGTGCCAGCAGCCGTAGCGGGGGAGGCTACGAGCAGTACTTC. It is translated as CASSRSGGGYEQYF.

The chain links TRBV25-1 to TRBJ2-1; D uncertain. V was shortened by 3 bases and J by 0 bases, with 12 bases between the two germline ends. Looked up from germline, CDR1 is MGHDK and CDR2 is SYGVNS. The CDR3 has 16 amino acids. The CDR3 here is CASSDPTRSSYNEQFF. CDR3 bases: TGTGCCAGCAGTGACCCGACTCGGAGCTCCTACAATGAGCAGTTCTTC.

This clonotype occurred a few times. CDR3 in DNA: TGTGCCAGCAGCTCACCGGACGGTCTCGGCACAGATACGCAGTATTTT. This encodes CASSSPDGLGTDTQYF. The chain has TRBV7-3 and TRBJ2-3; D remains unclear. This CDR3 is 16 amino acids long. V was cut by 4 bases and J by 1 base, with 15 bases left in between. Germline-derived CDR1 and CDR2 are SGHTA and FQGTGA.

CDR3 DNA: TGTGCCAGCAGCTCTACTAGGGGCTCTGGGGCCAACGTCCTGACTTTC. Translation: CASSSTRGSGANVLTF. The rearrangement uses TRBV7-9 and TRBJ2-6; the D gene could be TRBD1 or TRBD2 (5 bases each). From germline, CDR1 is SEHNR and CDR2 FQNEAQ (reference sequence). The CDR3 runs 16 residues. With 4 bases removed from V and 0 bases from J, the gap between germline ends came to 10 bases.